This TCR beta chain was retrieved from a study of T cell changes during pregnancy in multiple sclerosis. Data came from immunoSEQ multiplex PCR; TCRdb stores just in-frame clones and leaves some out. Of more than 60,000 clones listed, around nine tenths are singletons. This clone has only a few counts. CDR1 is SGHDT and CDR2 is YYEEEE in the germline V gene. The V end was cut by 0 bases, the J end by 8 bases, with 12 bases between. This CDR3 spans 14 amino acids. The clonotype comes from a female donor with multiple sclerosis, enrolled in a pregnancy study. Sequenced here: peripheral blood, sampled before pregnancy. The chain has TRBV5-6 and TRBJ2-1; the D gene is possibly TRBD1 (6 bases). The CDR3 nucleotides read TGTGCCAGCAGCTTGGGGGGGCAGGTCGATGAGCAGTTCTTC. This encodes CASSLGGQVDEQFF.